Listed here is a single TCR beta chain. Its specificity is unknown. CDR1 and CDR2 from the germline V gene are LGHNA and YNFKEQ. This CDR3 is 14 amino acids long. With V trimmed by 3 bases and J by 3 bases, 1 base remained unmatched. These data belong to a study of response to subunit inactivated influenza vaccine. Findings and caveats of the study: The authors proposed limited new T cell recruitment per seasonal influenza vaccination.

In TCRdb, the RT-PCR reads were re-called with MiXCR into one record per CDR3 protein. The sample holds roughly 520,000 distinct CDR3 sequences; about 25% are singletons and the top ten take 1.9%. The sequences come from CD4+ T cells sorted from PBMCs, collected roughly 5 days after vaccination. The chain is built from TRBV4-2 and TRBJ2-7, with TRBD2 matching over 11 bases. This clonotype originated in a man over 45 who received an inactivated influenza vaccine. The CDR3 DNA is TGTGCCAGCAGCCAGGGACTAGCGGACTACGAGCAGTACTTC. Translated, it gives CASSQGLADYEQYF.